The sample holds one count of the clone carrying this T cell receptor beta chain. The germline V and J ends were trimmed by 3 bases and 3 bases, with 7 bases remaining between them. This CDR3 comprises 12 residues. Germline lookup yields CDR1 SGHRS and CDR2 YFSETQ. This record comes from a study of blood T cell repertoires in COVID-19. The overall study: From the United States, Italy and Spain came samples of acute and convalescent COVID-19. Sources were T cells, B-cell-depleted T cells, or PBMCs; the material itself was cDNA or gDNA.

Per the authors' pipeline: Amplification from reference gene primers served as the basis for estimated nucleated cell counts. Sequencing was performed with immunoSEQ multiplex PCR; in TCRdb, only in-frame clones are kept and a portion is missing. D and trimming come from the DNA, and the V and J calls and clone size come from that table. The profile shows 60,000 to 70,000 clones, roughly 85% of them singletons. The sequencing input was peripheral blood. The receptor was derived from a man older than 75 with acute or convalescent COVID-19. The chain couples TRBV5-1 to TRBJ2-7; D gene unclear. The CDR3 spells CASSSSSYEQYF. Here the CDR3 DNA reads TGCGCCAGCAGCTCCTCGAGCTACGAGCAGTACTTC.